Listed here are 7 T cell receptor beta chains from one sample, sequenced in a study of shared clonotypes between healthy human individuals. Assay used: immunoSEQ multiplex PCR; TCRdb lists only in-frame clones, some missing. The profile covers about 490,000 clones, with about 82% appearing a single time and 13% taken by the ten largest. The sequenced material came from PBMCs. The receptors were gathered from a woman in her thirties or forties in good health. Some clones in this sample may be carry-over from other donors' samples.

The chain uses TRBV28 and TRBJ1-5; D ambiguous. Trimming pared 1 base from V and 3 bases from J, leaving 7 bases between. The CDR3 has 14 residues. Germline CDR1 MDHEN, CDR2 SYDVKM. This CDR3 is CASSLSWDNQPQHF. CDR3 coding DNA: TGTGCCAGCAGTTTATCGTGGGACAATCAGCCCCAGCATTTT.

The chain carries TRBV6-4 and TRBJ2-1; 12 bases are shared with TRBD2. V dropped 6 bases and J dropped 4; count of bases not matched to a gene: 4. CDR3 length: 15 residues. The germline CDR1 and CDR2 sequences are MRHNA and SNTAGT. The CDR3 here is CASRALAGGYNEQFF. CDR3 in DNA: TGTGCCAGCAGAGCGCTAGCGGGAGGGTACAATGAGCAGTTCTTC.

This rearrangement joins TRBV27 to TRBJ1-1; D is unclear. Per germline, CDR1 MNHEY and CDR2 SMNVEV (reference sequence). The V end was cut by 7 bases, the J end by 3 bases, with 15 bases between. This CDR3 is built from 14 residues. The CDR3 coding sequence is TGTGCCAGCAATAATTTTCGGCGAGACACTGAAGCTTTCTTT. It codes for CASNNFRRDTEAFF.

This sequence joins TRBV28 and TRBJ1-5, with TRBD1 matching over 11 bases. Germline V gene data show CDR1 as MDHEN and CDR2 as SYDVKM. The J segment lost 6 bases and the V segment lost 5 bases, leaving 3 bases of the junction unmatched. The CDR3 loop spans 14 amino acids. CDR3 sequence: CASSGTGGAQPQHF. The CDR3, as DNA: TGTGCCAGCAGTGGGACAGGGGGGGCTCAGCCCCAGCATTTT.

The chain employs TRBV25-1 and TRBJ2-2, with 7 bases identical to TRBD2. Germline-derived CDR1 and CDR2 are MGHDK and SYGVNS. V gave up 0 bases and J gave up 6 bases; unmatched junction bases: 7. The CDR3 totals 16 residues. CDR3 coding DNA: TGTGCCAGCAGTGAATACGGCGGGAGAGGGTCCGGGGAGCTGTTTTTT. This translates into CASSEYGGRGSGELFF.

The rearrangement joins TRBV5-1 to TRBJ2-3; D gene uncertain. The CDR3 sequence is 14 residues long. Germline assignment: CDR1 SGHRS and CDR2 YFSETQ. Between the trimmed V and J ends, which lost 0 bases and 3 bases, there was a span of 8 bases. The CDR3 spells CASSLDGITDTQYF. CDR3 nucleotides: TGCGCCAGCAGCTTGGACGGAATAACAGATACGCAGTATTTT.

This clone was detected a few times. The CDR3 region is CASSSGETQYF. CDR3 DNA: TGTGCCAGCTCGTCAGGGGAGACCCAGTACTTC. The chain uses TRBV18 and TRBJ2-5; tentative D call: TRBD1 (5 bases). Per germline, CDR1 KGHSH and CDR2 LQKENI. The CDR3 is made up of 11 amino acids. The germline V and J ends were trimmed by 6 bases and 5 bases, with 7 bases remaining between them.